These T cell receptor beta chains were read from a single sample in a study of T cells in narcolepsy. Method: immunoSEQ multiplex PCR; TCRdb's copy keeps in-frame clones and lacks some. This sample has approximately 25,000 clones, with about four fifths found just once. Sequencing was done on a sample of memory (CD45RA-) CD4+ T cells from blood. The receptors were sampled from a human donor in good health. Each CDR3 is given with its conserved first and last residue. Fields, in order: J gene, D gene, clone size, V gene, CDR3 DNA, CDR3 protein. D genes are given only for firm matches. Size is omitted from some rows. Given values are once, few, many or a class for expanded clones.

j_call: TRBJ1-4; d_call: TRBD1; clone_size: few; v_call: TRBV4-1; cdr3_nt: TGCGCCAGCAGCCAAACAGGGGGCCAACGAGTTAATGAAAAACTGTTTTTT; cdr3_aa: CASSQTGGQRVNEKLFF
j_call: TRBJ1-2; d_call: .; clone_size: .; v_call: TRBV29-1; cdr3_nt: TGCAGCGTTGATACCAGGAACTATGGCTACACCTTC; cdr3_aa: CSVDTRNYGYTF
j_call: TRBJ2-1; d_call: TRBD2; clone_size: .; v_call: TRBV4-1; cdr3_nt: TGCGCCAGCAGCCAACCGACTAGCGGGAGGGCCCATGAGCAGTTCTTC; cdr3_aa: CASSQPTSGRAHEQFF
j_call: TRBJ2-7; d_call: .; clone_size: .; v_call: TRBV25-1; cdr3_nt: TGTGCCAGCAGTGGGGGGGCAGGATTCGAGCAGTACTTC; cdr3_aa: CASSGGAGFEQYF
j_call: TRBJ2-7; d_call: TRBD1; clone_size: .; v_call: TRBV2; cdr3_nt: TGTGCCAGCAGTGAAGACAGGGGGTCTTTATACGAGCAGTACTTC; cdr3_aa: CASSEDRGSLYEQYF
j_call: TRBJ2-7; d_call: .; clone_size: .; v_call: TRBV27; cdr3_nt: TGTGCCAGCAGTTTCAGGACCGAAAGCCCCTACGAGCAGTACTTC; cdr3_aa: CASSFRTESPYEQYF
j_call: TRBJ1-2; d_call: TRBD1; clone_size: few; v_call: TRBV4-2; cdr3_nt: TGTGCCAGCAGCACGTCGACACAGGGGATATTGAGGCTCTATGGCTACACCTTC; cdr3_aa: CASSTSTQGILRLYGYTF
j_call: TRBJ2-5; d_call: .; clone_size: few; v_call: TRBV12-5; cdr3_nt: TGTGCTAGTGGTTTGCGGGGCCGGGAGACCCAGTACTTC; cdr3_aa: CASGLRGRETQYF
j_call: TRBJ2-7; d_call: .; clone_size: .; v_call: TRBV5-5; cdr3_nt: TGTGCCAGCCAGAGGTTGTTTGCCTACGAGCAGTACTTC; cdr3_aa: CASQRLFAYEQYF
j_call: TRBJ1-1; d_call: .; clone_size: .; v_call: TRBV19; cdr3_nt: TGTGCCAGTAGTTCCCGGGACCGAGGACCTGAAGCTTTCTTT; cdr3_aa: CASSSRDRGPEAFF
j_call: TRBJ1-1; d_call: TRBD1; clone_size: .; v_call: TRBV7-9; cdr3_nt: TGTGCCAGCAGCTCGACAGGGGGGGAAGCTTTCTTT; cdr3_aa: CASSSTGGEAFF